The clone carrying this T cell receptor beta chain was recorded many times. Its target is not known. These data are taken from a study of T cell repertoires in cytomegalovirus infection. Study findings and constraints: The study found HLA-C-restricted CMV-specific TCR beta clonotypes dominating the ex vivo response.

One entry per CDR3 protein results from TCRdb running MiXCR on the reads. The sample has fewer than 1,000,000 distinct CDR3 sequences, around 30% seen once. Trimming removed 2 bases at V and 0 bases at J, with 10 bases between. Germline V gene lookup returns CDR1 MNHNS and CDR2 SASEGT. CDR3 length: 15 amino acids. The clonotype was recovered from a human donor in good health (CMV status not recorded). Some clones in this sample may be carry-over from other donors' samples. The chain employs TRBV6-1 and TRBJ1-1; no definite D call. The sequencing here drew on cultured CD8+ T cells from PBMCs, taken from culture after CMV antigen stimulation. DNA of the CDR3: TGTGCCAGCAGTGAATTAGGCGGAATGAACACTGAAGCTTTCTTT. Translated: CASSELGGMNTEAFF.